This T cell receptor beta chain originates from a study of early T cells in non-severe SARS-CoV-2 infection. V lost 0 bases, J lost 8 bases, and 4 bases stayed unmatched. This CDR3 is 13 amino acids long. Germline loops: CDR1 SGHRS, CDR2 YFSETQ. One entry per CDR3 protein results from TCRdb running MiXCR on the 5' RACE reads. The data show tens of thousands of distinct CDR3 sequences, with 9% to 15% seen just once and 4% to 5.5% held by the top ten. The sequencing input was whole blood. This receptor was taken from an adult who was a healthcare worker with PCR-confirmed SARS-CoV-2 infection or an uninfected control (not recorded which). The chain uses TRBV5-1 and TRBJ1-2; 7 bases align to TRBD1. CDR3 DNA: TGCGCCAGCAGCTTGGAAGGGGGCGGCGGCTACACCTTC. Translation: CASSLEGGGGYTF.